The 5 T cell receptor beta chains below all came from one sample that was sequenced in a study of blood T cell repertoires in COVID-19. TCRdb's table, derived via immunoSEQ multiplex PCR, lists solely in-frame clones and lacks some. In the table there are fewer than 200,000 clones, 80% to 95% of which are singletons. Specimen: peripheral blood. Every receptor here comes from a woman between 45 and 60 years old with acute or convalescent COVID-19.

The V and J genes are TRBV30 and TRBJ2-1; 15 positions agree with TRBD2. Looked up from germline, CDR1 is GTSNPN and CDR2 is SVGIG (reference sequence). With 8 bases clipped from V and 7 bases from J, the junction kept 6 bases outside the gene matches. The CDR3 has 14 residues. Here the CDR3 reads CARTGTSGRNEQFF. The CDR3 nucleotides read TGTGCCCGAACCGGGACTAGCGGGAGGAATGAGCAGTTCTTC.

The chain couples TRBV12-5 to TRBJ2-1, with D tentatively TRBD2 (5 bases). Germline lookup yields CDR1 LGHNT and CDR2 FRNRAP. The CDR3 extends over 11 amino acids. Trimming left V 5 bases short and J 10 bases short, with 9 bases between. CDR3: CASGPPGEQFF. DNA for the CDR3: TGTGCTAGTGGTCCGCCGGGAGAGCAGTTCTTC.

The CDR3 coding sequence is TGTGCCAGCAGCCGACTAGAAGGGACCGGGGAGCTGTTTTTT. Protein sequence: CASSRLEGTGELFF. The chain combines TRBV7-9 with TRBJ2-2; tentative D call: TRBD2 (6 bases). CDR1 and CDR2 from the germline V gene are SEHNR and FQNEAQ (reference sequence). CDR3 length: 14 amino acids. V lost 5 bases and J 5 bases, leaving 12 bases between the germline ends.

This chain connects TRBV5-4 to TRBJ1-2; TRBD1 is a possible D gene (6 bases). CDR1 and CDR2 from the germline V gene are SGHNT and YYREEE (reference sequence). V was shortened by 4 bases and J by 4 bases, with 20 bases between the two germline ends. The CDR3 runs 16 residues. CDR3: CASSQAGGGTFYGYTF. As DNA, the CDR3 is TGTGCCAGCAGCCAGGCTGGGGGAGGGACATTCTATGGCTACACCTTC. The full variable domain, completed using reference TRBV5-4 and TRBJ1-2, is ETGVTQSPTHLIKTRGQQVTLRCSSQSGHNTVSWYQQALGQGPQFIFQYYREEENGRGNFPPRFSGLQFPNYSSELNVNALELDDSALYLCASSQAGGGTFYGYTFGSGTRLTVV.

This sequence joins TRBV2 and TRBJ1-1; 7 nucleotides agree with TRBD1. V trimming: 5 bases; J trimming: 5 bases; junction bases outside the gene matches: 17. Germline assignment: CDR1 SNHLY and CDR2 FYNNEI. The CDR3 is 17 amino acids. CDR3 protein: CASSPETGLVRGTEAFF. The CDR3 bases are TGTGCCAGCAGTCCTGAGACAGGGCTCGTAAGGGGGACTGAAGCTTTCTTT.